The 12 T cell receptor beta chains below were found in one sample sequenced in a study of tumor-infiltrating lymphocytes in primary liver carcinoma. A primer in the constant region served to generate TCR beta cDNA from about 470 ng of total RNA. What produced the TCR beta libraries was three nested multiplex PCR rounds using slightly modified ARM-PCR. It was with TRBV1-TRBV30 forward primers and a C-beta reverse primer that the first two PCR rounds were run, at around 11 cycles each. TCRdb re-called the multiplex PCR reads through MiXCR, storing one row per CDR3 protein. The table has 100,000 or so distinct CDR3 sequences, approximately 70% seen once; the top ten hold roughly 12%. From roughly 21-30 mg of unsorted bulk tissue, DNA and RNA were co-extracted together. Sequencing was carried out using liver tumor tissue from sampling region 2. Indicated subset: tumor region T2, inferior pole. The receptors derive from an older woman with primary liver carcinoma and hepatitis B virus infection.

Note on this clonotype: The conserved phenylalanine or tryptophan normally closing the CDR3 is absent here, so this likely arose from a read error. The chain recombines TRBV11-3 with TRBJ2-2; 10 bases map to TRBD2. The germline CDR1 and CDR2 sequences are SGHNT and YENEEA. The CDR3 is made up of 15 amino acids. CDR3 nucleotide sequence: TGTGTCAGCAGCTCTCTGGGACTAGCGACCGGGGAGCTGTTTTAT. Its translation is CVSSSLGLATGELFY.

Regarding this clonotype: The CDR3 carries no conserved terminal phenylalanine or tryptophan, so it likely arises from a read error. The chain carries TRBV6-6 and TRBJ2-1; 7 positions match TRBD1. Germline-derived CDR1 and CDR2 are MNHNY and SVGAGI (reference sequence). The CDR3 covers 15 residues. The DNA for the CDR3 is TGTGCCAGCGGTTACTCGGGGACAGCGTTCCATGAGCAGTTCTCC. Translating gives CASGYSGTAFHEQFS.

CDR3 residues: CASSSLTSGITDTQYF. In DNA, the CDR3 is TGTGCCAGCAGCTCCCTCACTAGCGGGATCACAGATACGCAGTATTTT. V gene TRBV7-2 combines with J gene TRBJ2-3; the match to TRBD2 covers 10 bases. This CDR3 has 16 amino acids. J was trimmed by 2 bases and V by 4 bases; bases with no gene match: 6. Germline V lookup: CDR1 SGHTA, CDR2 FQGNSA.

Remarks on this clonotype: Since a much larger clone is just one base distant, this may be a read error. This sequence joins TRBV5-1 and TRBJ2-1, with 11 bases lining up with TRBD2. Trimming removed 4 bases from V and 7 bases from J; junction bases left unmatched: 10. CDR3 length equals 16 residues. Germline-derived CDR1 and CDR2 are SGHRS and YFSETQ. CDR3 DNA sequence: TGCGCCAGCAGCGACTGGTCTAGCGGGAGGAGTAATGAGCAGTTCTTC. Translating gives CASSDWSSGRSNEQFF.

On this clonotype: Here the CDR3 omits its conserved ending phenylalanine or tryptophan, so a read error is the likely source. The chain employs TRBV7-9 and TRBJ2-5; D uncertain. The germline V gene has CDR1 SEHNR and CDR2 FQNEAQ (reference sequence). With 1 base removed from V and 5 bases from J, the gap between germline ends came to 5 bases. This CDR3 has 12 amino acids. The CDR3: CASSLVSETQYS. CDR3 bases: TGTGCCAGCAGCTTAGTCTCGGAGACCCAGTACTCC.

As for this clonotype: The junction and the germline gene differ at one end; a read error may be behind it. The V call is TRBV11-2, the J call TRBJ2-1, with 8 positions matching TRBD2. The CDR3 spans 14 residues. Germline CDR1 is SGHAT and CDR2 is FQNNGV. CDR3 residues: CASSPGLAYNKQFF. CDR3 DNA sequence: TGTGCCAGCAGCCCCGGACTAGCTTACAATAAGCAGTTCTTC.

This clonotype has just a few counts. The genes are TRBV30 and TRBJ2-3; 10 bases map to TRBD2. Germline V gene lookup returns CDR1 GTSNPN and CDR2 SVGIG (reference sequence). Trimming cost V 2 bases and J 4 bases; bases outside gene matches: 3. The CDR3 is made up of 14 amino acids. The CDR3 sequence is CAWSLGTSADTQYF. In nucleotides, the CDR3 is TGTGCCTGGAGTTTAGGGACTAGCGCAGATACGCAGTATTTT.

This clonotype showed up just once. Here the CDR3 DNA reads TGTGCCAGCAGCCAAGTGGAGGGAGGGCGCACAGATAAACAGTATTTT. It encodes CASSQVEGGRTDKQYF. The V call is TRBV4-2, the J call TRBJ2-3, with 7 nucleotides matching TRBD2. The V segment lost 1 base and the J segment 12 bases; nucleotides outside the gene matches: 16. Germline V gene data show CDR1 as LGHNA and CDR2 as YNFKEQ. The CDR3 is 16 residues long.

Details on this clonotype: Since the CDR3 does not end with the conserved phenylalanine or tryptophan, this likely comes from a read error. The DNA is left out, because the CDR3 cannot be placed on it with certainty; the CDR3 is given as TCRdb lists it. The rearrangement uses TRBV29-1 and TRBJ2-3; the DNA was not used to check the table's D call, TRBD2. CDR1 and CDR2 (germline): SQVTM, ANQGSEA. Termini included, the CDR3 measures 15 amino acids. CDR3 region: CSMGLAESSTDTQCI.

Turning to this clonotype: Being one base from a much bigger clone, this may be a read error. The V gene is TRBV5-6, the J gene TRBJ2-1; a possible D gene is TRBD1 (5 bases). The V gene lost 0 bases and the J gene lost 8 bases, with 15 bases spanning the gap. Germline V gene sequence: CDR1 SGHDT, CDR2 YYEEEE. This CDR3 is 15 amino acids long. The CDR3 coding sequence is TGTGCCAGCAGCTTGGGACAGTGGAATAGTCATGAGCAGTTCTTC. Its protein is CASSLGQWNSHEQFF. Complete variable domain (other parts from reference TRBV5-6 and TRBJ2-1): DAGVTQSPTHLIKTRGQQVTLRCSPKSGHDTVSWYQQALGQGPQFIFQYYEEEERQRGNFPDRFSGHQFPNYSSELNVNALLLGDSALYLCASSLGQWNSHEQFFGPGTRLTVL.

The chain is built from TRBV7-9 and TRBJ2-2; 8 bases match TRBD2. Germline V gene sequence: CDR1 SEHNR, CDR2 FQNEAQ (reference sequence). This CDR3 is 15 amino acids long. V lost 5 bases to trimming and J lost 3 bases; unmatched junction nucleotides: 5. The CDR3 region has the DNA TGTGCCAGCAGCCGACAAGCGGGAGACACCGGGGAGCTGTTTTTT. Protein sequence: CASSRQAGDTGELFF.

CDR3 loop: CASSEAVESSYEQYF. The CDR3 bases are TGTGCCAGCAGTGAAGCGGTGGAAAGCTCCTACGAGCAGTACTTC. This chain joins TRBV6-1 and TRBJ2-7; D remains unclear. The length of the CDR3 is 15 residues. From germline, CDR1 is MNHNS and CDR2 SASEGT. V gave up 0 bases and J gave up 0 bases, with 9 bases separating them.